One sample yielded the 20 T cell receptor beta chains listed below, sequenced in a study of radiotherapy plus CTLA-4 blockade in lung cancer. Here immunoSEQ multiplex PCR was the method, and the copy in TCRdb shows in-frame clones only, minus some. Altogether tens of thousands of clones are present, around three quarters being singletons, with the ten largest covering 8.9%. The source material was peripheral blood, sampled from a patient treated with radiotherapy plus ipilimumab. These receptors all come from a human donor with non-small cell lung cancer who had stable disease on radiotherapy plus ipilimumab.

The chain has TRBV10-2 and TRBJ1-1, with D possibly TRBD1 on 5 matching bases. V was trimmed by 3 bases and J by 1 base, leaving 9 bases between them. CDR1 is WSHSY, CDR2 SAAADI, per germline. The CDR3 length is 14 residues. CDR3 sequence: CASSDRTRNTEAFF. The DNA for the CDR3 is TGCGCCAGCAGTGATCGGACACGGAACACTGAAGCTTTCTTT.

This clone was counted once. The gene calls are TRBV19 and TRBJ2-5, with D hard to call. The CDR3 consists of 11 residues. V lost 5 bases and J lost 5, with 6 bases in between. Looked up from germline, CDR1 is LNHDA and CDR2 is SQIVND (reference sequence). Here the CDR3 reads CASSFRETQYF. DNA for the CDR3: TGTGCCAGTAGTTTTCGGGAGACCCAGTACTTC.

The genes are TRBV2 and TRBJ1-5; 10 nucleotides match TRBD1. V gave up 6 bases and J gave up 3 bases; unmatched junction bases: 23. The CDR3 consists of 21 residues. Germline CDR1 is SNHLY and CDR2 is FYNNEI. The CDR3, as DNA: TGTGCCAGCAGGGGAAAGGGAGGGGACAGGGGAGGATGGTGGACCAATCAGCCCCAGCATTTT. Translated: CASRGKGGDRGGWWTNQPQHF.

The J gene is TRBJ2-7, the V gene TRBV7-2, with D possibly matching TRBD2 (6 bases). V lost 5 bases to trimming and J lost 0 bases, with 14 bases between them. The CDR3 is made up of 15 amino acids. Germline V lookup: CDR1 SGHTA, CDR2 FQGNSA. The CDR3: CASSDNSGSSYEQYF. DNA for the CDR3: TGTGCCAGCAGCGACAATAGCGGAAGCTCCTACGAGCAGTACTTC.

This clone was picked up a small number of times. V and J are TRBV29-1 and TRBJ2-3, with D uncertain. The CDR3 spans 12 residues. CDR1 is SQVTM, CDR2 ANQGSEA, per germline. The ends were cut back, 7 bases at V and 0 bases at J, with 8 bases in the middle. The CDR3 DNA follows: TGCAGCGCCTGGGGTAGCACAGATACGCAGTATTTT. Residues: CSAWGSTDTQYF.

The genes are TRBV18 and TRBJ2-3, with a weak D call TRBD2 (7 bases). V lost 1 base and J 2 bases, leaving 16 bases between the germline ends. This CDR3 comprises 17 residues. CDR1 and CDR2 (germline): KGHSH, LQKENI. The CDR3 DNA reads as TGTGCCAGCTCACCACGAATGGCGGGGGCCCACACAGATACGCAGTATTTT. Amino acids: CASSPRMAGAHTDTQYF.

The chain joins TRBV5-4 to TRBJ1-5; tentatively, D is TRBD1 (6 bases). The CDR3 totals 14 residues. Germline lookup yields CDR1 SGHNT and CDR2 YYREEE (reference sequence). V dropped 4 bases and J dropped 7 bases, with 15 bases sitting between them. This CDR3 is CASSLQGFGQPQHF. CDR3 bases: TGTGCCAGCAGCCTCCAGGGGTTCGGACAGCCCCAGCATTTT.

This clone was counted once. The CDR3 loop is CASSPGNDRVGSPLHF. The DNA of the CDR3 is TGTGCCAGCAGCCCCGGTAACGACAGGGTCGGTTCACCCCTCCACTTT. The V gene is TRBV9, the J gene TRBJ1-6, with 7 bases lining up with TRBD1. Germline CDR1 reads SGDLS; CDR2 reads YYNGEE. V lost 4 bases to trimming and J lost 9 bases; unmatched junction nucleotides: 13. The CDR3 contains 16 residues.

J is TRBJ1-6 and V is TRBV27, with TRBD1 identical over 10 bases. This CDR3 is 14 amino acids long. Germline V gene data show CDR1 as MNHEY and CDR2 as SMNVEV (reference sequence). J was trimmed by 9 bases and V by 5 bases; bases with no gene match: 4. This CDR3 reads CASSSDRGRSPLHF. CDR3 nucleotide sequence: TGTGCCAGCAGTAGCGACAGGGGGCGTTCACCCCTCCACTTT.

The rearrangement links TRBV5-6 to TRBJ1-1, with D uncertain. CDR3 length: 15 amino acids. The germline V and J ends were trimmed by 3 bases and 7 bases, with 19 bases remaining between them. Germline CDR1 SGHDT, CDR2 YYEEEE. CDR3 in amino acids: CASSSNRQWVVEAFF. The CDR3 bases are TGTGCCAGCAGCTCCAACCGACAATGGGTAGTTGAAGCTTTCTTT.

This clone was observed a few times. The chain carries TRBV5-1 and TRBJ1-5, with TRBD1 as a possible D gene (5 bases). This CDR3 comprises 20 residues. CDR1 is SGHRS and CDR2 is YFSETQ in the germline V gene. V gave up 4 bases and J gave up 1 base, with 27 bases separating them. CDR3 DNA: TGCGCCAGCAGCCATATCCTGGGGGAGGGAGCGGGGGAAAGCAATCAGCCCCAGCATTTT. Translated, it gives CASSHILGEGAGESNQPQHF. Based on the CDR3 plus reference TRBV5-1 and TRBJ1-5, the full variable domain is KAGVTQTPRYLIKTRGQQVTLSCSPISGHRSVSWYQQTPGQGLQFLFEYFSETQRNKGNFPGRFSGRQFSNSRSEMNVSTLELGDSALYLCASSHILGEGAGESNQPQHFGDGTRLSIL.

CDR3 in DNA: TGTGCCAGTAGTATGTCGGGACAACTTGGAAACACCATATATTTT. The encoded protein is CASSMSGQLGNTIYF. The chain carries TRBV19 and TRBJ1-3; TRBD1 might be the D (6 bases). Germline V gene data show CDR1 as LNHDA and CDR2 as SQIVND (reference sequence). The CDR3 extends over 15 amino acids. V shed 3 bases and J shed 3 bases, with 12 bases lying between them.

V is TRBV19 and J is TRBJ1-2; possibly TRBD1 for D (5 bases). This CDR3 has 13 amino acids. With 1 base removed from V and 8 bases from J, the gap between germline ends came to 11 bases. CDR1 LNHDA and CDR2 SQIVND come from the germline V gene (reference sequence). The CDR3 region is CASSIVQGGGYTF. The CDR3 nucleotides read TGTGCCAGTAGTATAGTCCAGGGTGGCGGCTACACCTTC. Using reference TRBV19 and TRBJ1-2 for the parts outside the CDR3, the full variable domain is DGGITQSPKYLFRKEGQNVTLSCEQNLNHDAMYWYRQDPGQGLRLIYYSQIVNDFQKGDIAEGYSVSREKKESFPLTVTSAQKNPTAFYLCASSIVQGGGYTFGSGTRLTVV.

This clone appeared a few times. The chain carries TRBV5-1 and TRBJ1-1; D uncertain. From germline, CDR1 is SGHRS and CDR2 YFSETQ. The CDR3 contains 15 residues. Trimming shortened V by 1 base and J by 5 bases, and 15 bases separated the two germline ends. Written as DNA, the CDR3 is TGCGCCAGCAGCTTGAAACCGGACGGCTGGACTGAAGCTTTCTTT. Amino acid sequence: CASSLKPDGWTEAFF.

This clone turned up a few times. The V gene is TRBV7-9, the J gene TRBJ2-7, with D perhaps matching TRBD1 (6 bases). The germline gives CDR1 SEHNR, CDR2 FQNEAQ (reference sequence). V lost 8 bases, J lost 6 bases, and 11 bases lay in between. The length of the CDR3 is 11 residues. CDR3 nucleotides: TGTGCCAGCCTCCAAGGGGGCGAGCAGTACGTC. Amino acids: CASLQGGEQYV.

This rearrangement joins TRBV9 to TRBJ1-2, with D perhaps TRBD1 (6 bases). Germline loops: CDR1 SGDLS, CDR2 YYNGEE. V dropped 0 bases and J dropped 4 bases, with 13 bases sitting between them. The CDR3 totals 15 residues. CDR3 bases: TGTGCCAGCAGCGTAGCTTTACAGGGCCTCTATGGCTACACCTTC. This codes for CASSVALQGLYGYTF.

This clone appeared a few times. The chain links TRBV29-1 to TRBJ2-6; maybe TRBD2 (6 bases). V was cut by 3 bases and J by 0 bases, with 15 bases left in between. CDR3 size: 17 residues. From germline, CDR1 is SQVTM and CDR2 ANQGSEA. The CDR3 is CSVDGGGLSSGANVLTF. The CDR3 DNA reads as TGCAGCGTTGACGGGGGAGGACTTTCCTCTGGGGCCAACGTCCTGACTTTC.

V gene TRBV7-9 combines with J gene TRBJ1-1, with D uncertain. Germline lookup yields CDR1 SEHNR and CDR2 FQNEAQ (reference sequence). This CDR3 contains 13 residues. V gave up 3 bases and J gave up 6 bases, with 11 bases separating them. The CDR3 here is CASSLGLSPEAFF. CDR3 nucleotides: TGTGCCAGCAGCTTGGGGTTGTCACCTGAAGCTTTCTTT.

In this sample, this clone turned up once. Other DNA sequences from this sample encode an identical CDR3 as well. The CDR3 sequence: CASSLGQGRTYEQYF. Here the CDR3 DNA reads TGTGCCAGCAGCTTAGGCCAGGGCAGGACCTACGAGCAGTACTTC. The J gene is TRBJ2-7, the V gene TRBV13, with D perhaps TRBD1 (5 bases). The CDR3 consists of 15 residues. Trimming stripped 0 bases from V and 2 bases from J, with 11 bases between. Germline V gives CDR1 PRHDT, CDR2 FYEKMQ (reference sequence). Variable domain in full (rest from reference TRBV13 and TRBJ2-7): AAGVIQSPRHLIKEKRETATLKCYPIPRHDTVYWYQQGPGQDPQFLISFYEKMQSDKGSIPDRFSAQQFSDYHSELNMSSLELGDSALYFCASSLGQGRTYEQYFGPGTRLTVT.

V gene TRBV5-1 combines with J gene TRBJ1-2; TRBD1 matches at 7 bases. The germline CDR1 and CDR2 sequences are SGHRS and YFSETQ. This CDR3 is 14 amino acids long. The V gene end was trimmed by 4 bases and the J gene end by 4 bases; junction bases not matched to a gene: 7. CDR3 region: CASSVETGSYGYTF. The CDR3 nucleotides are TGCGCCAGCAGCGTCGAGACAGGGAGCTATGGCTACACCTTC.